These 2 T cell receptor beta chains were sequenced from one sample in a study of blood T cell repertoires in COVID-19. Using immunoSEQ multiplex PCR, the repertoire was profiled, and TCRdb retains in-frame clones only, with some absent. This sample has about 200,000 clones, with under 90% found just once. The sequencing sample was made of peripheral blood. The receptors shown here come from a man aged 50-60 years with acute or convalescent COVID-19.

The chain couples TRBV19 to TRBJ1-5; no firm D call. The germline gives CDR1 LNHDA, CDR2 SQIVND (reference sequence). V gave up 1 base and J gave up 0 bases, with 7 bases separating them. This CDR3 spans 15 amino acids. CDR3 bases: TGTGCCAGTAGTATAGCGGTAAATAGCAATCAGCCCCAGCATTTT. Protein: CASSIAVNSNQPQHF.

The genes are TRBV19 and TRBJ2-4, with a possible D match to TRBD1 (5 bases). V lost 1 base and J 2 bases, leaving 18 bases between the germline ends. Germline CDR1 reads LNHDA; CDR2 reads SQIVND (reference sequence). The CDR3 is 18 residues long. The CDR3 spells CASSIGARTKITKNIQYF. The CDR3 nucleotides are TGTGCCAGTAGTATAGGCGCCAGGACAAAGATAACCAAAAACATTCAGTACTTC.